These 11 T cell receptor beta chains share one sample of origin, sequenced in a study of cytomegalovirus exposure and HLA in healthy donors (dated by TCRdb to the late 2010s). The library was prepared using the immunoSEQ multiplex PCR assay. A mixture of 60 forward primers for TCR Vbeta segments and 13 reverse primers for TCR Jbeta segments was used in the multiplex PCR. Here the immuneACCESS table is served through TCRdb, limited to in-frame sequences with V and J called. Missing clones are a known gap in these copies; in checked studies unresolved V genes cover under half, and the rest lacks a known reason. This sample gives 94,000 or so clones in total; just over 70% of them show up just once. The ten largest account for under 8.5% of the sample. Sequences were obtained from PBMCs. The receptors originated from a man in his sixties in good health and CMV-seronegative.

This chain uses TRBV5-1 with TRBJ2-5; weak D call: TRBD1 (6 bases). The CDR3 is 15 residues long. V lost 3 bases and J 0 bases, leaving 12 bases between the germline ends. In germline, CDR1 is SGHRS, CDR2 YFSETQ. CDR3 DNA: TGCGCCAGCAGCTCAGGGGCGGTGTACCAAGAGACCCAGTACTTC. It codes for CASSSGAVYQETQYF.

The chain employs TRBV15 and TRBJ2-5; weak D call: TRBD1 (6 bases). V was pared by 4 bases and J by 1 base, with 7 bases between. CDR1 is LNHNV, CDR2 YYDKDF, per germline (reference sequence). There are 13 residues in the CDR3. DNA of the CDR3: TGTGCCACCAGCAAGGACAGCCAAGAGACCCAGTACTTC. As protein: CATSKDSQETQYF.

This clone was counted only a few times. This sequence joins TRBV9 and TRBJ2-5; D might be TRBD1 (5 bases). Trimming removed 4 bases at V and 1 base at J, with 11 bases between. Per the germline V gene, CDR1 is SGDLS and CDR2 is YYNGEE. The CDR3 runs 14 residues. CDR3 in DNA: TGTGCCAGCAGCCCCCAGGGCCTCCAAGAGACCCAGTACTTC. It translates to CASSPQGLQETQYF.

The rearrangement joins TRBV7-9 to TRBJ2-7, with D perhaps matching TRBD1 (5 bases). Germline loops: CDR1 SEHNR, CDR2 FQNEAQ (reference sequence). With 1 base removed from V and 3 bases from J, the gap between germline ends came to 10 bases. This CDR3 is 14 amino acids long. As DNA, the CDR3 is TGTGCCAGCAGCTTAGGCCAGGGAAACTACGAGCAGTACTTC. Translation: CASSLGQGNYEQYF.

The chain uses TRBV14 and TRBJ2-7, with D tentatively TRBD1 (5 bases). In germline, CDR1 is SGHDN, CDR2 FVKESK. Trimming removed 0 bases from V and 6 bases from J, with 12 bases in between. This CDR3 has 14 amino acids. CDR3 sequence (DNA): TGTGCCAGCAGCCAAGATCTTGGGGCGGTCGAGCAGTACTTC. Translating gives CASSQDLGAVEQYF.

The chain recombines TRBV15 with TRBJ1-2; D perhaps matches TRBD1 (6 bases). The CDR3 consists of 17 residues. CDR1 is LNHNV, CDR2 YYDKDF, per germline (reference sequence). V lost 1 base and J 2 bases, leaving 17 bases between the germline ends. The CDR3 DNA is TGTGCCACCAGCAGAGTAGCAGGGGTGATAGGGAACTATGGCTACACCTTC. The encoded protein is CATSRVAGVIGNYGYTF.

The chain recombines TRBV6-1 with TRBJ2-7; tentatively, D is TRBD2 (5 bases). The CDR3 consists of 12 residues. V was clipped by 7 bases and J by 3 bases, with 10 bases between them. Germline CDR1 is MNHNS and CDR2 is SASEGT. The CDR3 reads CASTGEIYEQYF. The CDR3 nucleotides read TGTGCCAGCACTGGGGAGATCTACGAGCAGTACTTC.

This clone was detected a few times. The rearrangement joins TRBV5-6 to TRBJ2-7, with D possibly being TRBD2 (5 bases). Germline CDR1 reads SGHDT; CDR2 reads YYEEEE. The CDR3 is 18 residues long. The V end lost 3 bases, the J end lost 0 bases, and 22 bases lay between the germline ends. The CDR3 bases are TGTGCCAGCAGCTACAACCCGGGTCGGCGTACTAGCTCCTACGAGCAGTACTTC. Amino acid sequence: CASSYNPGRRTSSYEQYF.

V and J are TRBV7-7 and TRBJ2-5; TRBD1 is a possible D gene (5 bases). Trimming pared 2 bases from V and 5 bases from J, leaving 12 bases between. CDR3 length: 14 amino acids. Per the germline V gene, CDR1 is SSHAT and CDR2 is FNYEAQ (reference sequence). The CDR3 coding sequence is TGTGCCAGCAGCTTATATCCAGGGCAGGAGACCCAGTACTTC. Its protein is CASSLYPGQETQYF.

This chain uses TRBV11-2 with TRBJ1-5; D unresolved. V lost 5 bases and J 7 bases, leaving 18 bases between the germline ends. The CDR3 has 15 amino acids. Germline loops: CDR1 SGHAT, CDR2 FQNNGV. The CDR3 spells CASSRSGIRGQPQHF. Written as DNA, the CDR3 is TGTGCCAGCAGCCGATCTGGGATTCGAGGGCAGCCCCAGCATTTT.

This clone turned up a few times. V is TRBV19 and J is TRBJ2-7; TRBD1 matches at 9 bases. This CDR3 has 14 amino acids. V was pared by 6 bases and J by 1 base, with 4 bases of the junction left unmatched. Germline loops: CDR1 LNHDA, CDR2 SQIVND (reference sequence). In DNA form, the CDR3 reads TGTGCCAGTAGCGGGACAGGGTTTTCCTACGAGCAGTACTTC. Residues: CASSGTGFSYEQYF.